Described below is a single T cell receptor (beta chain) sequence and its context. The sample is drawn from a study of blood T cell repertoires in COVID-19. Across the study: The study drew acute and convalescent COVID-19 samples from the United States, Italy and Spain. Nucleic acid was either cDNA or gDNA, and it came from T cells, B-cell-depleted T cells, or PBMCs.

Original processing methods: Reference gene primer amplification yielded estimated nucleated cell counts. This table comes from immunoSEQ multiplex PCR, and its TCRdb copy is limited to in-frame clones, with some not included. D and trimming come from the DNA, and the V and J calls and clone size come from that table. The sample contains around 200,000 clones, about 85% of which appear only once. The CDR3 covers 16 residues. Looked up from germline, CDR1 is MNHEY and CDR2 is SMNVEV (reference sequence). V lost 3 bases, J lost 0 bases, and 9 bases lay in between. This TCR came from a young woman who had recovered from COVID-19. Sequencing used peripheral blood. J is TRBJ1-6 and V is TRBV27, with a weak D call TRBD1 (5 bases). This CDR3 reads CASSFRASSYNSPLHF. In nucleotides, the CDR3 is TGTGCCAGCAGTTTCAGGGCGAGCTCCTATAATTCACCCCTCCACTTT.